This T cell receptor (beta chain) was recorded in a study of blood T cell repertoires in COVID-19. Study-level background: Samples taken during acute and convalescent COVID-19 were collected in the United States, Italy and Spain.

In the source study's methods: The assay estimated nucleated cells by amplifying reference gene primers. Produced via immunoSEQ multiplex PCR; TCRdb's table is partial and in-frame only. Clone size and V and J calls were adopted from that table, with D and trimming inferred from the DNA. The sample has about 120,000 clones, over 60% seen once. This CDR3 comprises 15 residues. Germline CDR1 reads SGHVS; CDR2 reads FQNEAQ. V shed 2 bases and J 7 bases; nucleotides not matched to a gene: 5. This clone was detected a few times. What was sequenced was peripheral blood. The gene calls are TRBV7-8 and TRBJ2-5; 12 bases are a match to TRBD2. This sequence originates from a man in his 70s with acute or convalescent COVID-19. CDR3 in amino acids: CASSLSSGGAGTQYF. CDR3 bases: TGTGCCAGCAGCTTATCTAGCGGGGGGGCCGGGACCCAGTACTTC.